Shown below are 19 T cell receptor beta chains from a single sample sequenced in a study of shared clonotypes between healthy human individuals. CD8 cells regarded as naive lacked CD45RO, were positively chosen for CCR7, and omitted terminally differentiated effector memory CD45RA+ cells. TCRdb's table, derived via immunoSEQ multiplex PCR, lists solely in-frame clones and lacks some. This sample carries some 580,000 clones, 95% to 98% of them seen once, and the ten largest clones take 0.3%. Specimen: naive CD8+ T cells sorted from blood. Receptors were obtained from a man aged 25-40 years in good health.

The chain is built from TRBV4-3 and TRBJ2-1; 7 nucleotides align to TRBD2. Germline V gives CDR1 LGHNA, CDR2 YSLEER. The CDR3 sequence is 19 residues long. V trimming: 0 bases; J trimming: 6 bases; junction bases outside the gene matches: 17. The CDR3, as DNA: TGCGCCAGCAGCCAAGATTGGGTCTCTAGGACTAGTCGCCCCAATGAGCAGTTCTTC. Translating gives CASSQDWVSRTSRPNEQFF.

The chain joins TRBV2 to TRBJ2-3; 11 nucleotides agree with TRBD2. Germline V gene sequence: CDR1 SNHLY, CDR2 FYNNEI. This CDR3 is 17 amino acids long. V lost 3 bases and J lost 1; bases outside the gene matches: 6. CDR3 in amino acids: CASSEPGLAGGTDTQYF. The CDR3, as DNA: TGTGCCAGCAGTGAGCCAGGACTAGCGGGCGGCACAGATACGCAGTATTTT.

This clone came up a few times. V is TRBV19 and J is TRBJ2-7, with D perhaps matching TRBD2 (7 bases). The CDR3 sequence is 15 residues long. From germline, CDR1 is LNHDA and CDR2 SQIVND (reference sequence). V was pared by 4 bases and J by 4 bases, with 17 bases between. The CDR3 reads CASSTWGRGGYEQYF. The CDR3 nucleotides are TGTGCCAGTAGTACTTGGGGGCGCGGGGGATACGAGCAGTACTTC.

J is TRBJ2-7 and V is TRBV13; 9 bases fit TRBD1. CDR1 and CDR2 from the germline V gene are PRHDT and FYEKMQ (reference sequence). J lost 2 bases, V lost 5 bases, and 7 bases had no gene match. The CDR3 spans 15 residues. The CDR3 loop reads CASSETGTGPYEQYF. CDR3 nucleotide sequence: TGTGCCAGCAGCGAAACCGGGACAGGGCCCTACGAGCAGTACTTC.

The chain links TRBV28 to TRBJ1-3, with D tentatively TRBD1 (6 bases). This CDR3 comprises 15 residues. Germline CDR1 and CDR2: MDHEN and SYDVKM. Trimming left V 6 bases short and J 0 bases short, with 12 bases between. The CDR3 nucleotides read TGTGCCAGCAGCCTGGCAGGGGACTCTGGAAACACCATATATTTT. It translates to CASSLAGDSGNTIYF.

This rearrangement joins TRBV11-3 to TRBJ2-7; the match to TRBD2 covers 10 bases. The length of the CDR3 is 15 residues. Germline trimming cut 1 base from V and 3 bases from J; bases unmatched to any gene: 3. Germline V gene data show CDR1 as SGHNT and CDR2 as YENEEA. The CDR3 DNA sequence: TGTGCCAGCAGCTTAGGCCTAGCGGGAGTCTACGAGCAGTACTTC. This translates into CASSLGLAGVYEQYF.

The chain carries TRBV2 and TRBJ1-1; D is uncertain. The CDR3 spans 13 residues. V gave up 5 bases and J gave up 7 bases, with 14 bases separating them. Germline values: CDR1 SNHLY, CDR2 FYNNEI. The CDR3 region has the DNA TGTGCCAGCAGTACCAACCGTGTTCATGAAGCTTTCTTT. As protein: CASSTNRVHEAFF.

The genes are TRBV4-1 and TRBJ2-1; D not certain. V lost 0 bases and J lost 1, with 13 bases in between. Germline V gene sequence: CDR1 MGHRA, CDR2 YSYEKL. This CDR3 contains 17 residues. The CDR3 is CASSQDLSELSYNEQFF. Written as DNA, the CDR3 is TGCGCCAGCAGCCAAGATCTCTCGGAGCTTTCCTACAATGAGCAGTTCTTC.

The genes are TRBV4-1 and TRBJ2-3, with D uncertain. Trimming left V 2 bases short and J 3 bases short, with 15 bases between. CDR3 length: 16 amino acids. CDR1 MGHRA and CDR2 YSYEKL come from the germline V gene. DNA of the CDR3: TGCGCCAGCAGCCAAATATCTATCCAATGGACAGATACGCAGTATTTT. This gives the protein CASSQISIQWTDTQYF.

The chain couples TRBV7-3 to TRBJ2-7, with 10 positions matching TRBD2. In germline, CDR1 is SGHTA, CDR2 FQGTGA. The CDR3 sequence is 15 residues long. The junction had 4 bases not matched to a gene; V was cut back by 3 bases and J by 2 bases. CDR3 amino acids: CASSLGTSATYEQYF. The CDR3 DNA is TGTGCCAGCAGCTTGGGGACTAGCGCCACCTACGAGCAGTACTTC.

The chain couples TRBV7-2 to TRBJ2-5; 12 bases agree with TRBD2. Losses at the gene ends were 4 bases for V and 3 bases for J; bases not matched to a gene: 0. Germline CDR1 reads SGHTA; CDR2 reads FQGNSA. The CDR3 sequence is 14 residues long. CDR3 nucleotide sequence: TGTGCCAGCAGCTGGACTAGCGGGAAAGAGACCCAGTACTTC. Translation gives CASSWTSGKETQYF.

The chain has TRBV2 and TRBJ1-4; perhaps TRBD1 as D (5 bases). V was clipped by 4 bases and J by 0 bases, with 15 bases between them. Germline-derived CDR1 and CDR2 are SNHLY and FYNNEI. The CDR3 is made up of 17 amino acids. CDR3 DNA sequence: TGTGCCAGCAGTGGTAGGGGAATGACGGCAACTAATGAAAAACTGTTTTTT. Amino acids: CASSGRGMTATNEKLFF.

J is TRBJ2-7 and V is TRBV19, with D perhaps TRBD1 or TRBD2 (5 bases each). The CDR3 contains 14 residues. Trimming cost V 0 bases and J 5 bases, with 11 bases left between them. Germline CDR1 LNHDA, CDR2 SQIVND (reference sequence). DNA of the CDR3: TGTGCCAGTAGTATAGAGGCAGGGACCCACGAGCAGTACTTC. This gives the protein CASSIEAGTHEQYF.

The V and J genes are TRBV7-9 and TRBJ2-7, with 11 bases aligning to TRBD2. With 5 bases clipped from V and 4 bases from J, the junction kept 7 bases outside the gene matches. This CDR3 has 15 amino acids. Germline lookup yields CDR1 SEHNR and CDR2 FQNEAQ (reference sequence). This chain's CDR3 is CASSTTSGMSYEQYF. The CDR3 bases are TGTGCCAGCAGCACGACTAGCGGGATGAGTTACGAGCAGTACTTC.

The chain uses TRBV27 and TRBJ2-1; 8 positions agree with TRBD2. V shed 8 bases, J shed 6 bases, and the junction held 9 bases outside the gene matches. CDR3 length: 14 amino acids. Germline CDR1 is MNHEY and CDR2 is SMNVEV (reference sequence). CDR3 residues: CASSQAGVGNEQFF. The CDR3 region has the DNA TGTGCCAGCTCCCAAGCGGGAGTCGGCAATGAGCAGTTCTTC.

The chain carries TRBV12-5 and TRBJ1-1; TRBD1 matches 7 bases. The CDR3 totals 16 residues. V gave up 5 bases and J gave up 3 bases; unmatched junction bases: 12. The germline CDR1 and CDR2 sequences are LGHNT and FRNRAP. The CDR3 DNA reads TGTGCTAGTGGTGAAAAACAGGGGACATCGGACACTGAAGCTTTCTTT. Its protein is CASGEKQGTSDTEAFF.

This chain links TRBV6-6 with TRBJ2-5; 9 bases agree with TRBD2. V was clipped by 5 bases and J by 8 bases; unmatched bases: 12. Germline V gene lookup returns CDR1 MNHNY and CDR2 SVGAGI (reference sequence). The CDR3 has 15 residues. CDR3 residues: CASSPSASGTRTQYF. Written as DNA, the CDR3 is TGTGCCAGCAGTCCTTCGGCTAGCGGGACCAGAACCCAGTACTTC.

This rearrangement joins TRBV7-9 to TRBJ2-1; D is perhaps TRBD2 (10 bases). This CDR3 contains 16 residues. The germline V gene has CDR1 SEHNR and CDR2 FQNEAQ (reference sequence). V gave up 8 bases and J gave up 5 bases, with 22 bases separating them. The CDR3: CASRTSGTGRNNEQFF. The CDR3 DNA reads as TGTGCCAGCCGTACTAGCGGGACAGGGAGAAACAATGAGCAGTTCTTC.

CDR3 sequence: CASSLASQGARKQFF. The CDR3 DNA reads TGTGCCAGCAGCTTAGCCAGCCAGGGGGCGCGAAAGCAGTTCTTC. The chain employs TRBV7-2 and TRBJ2-1, with 8 bases lining up with TRBD1. The V gene end was trimmed by 0 bases and the J gene end by 11 bases; junction bases not matched to a gene: 9. CDR1 is SGHTA, CDR2 FQGNSA, per germline. CDR3 length: 15 residues.